The present TCR beta chain was sequenced within a study of spatial heterogeneity in lung cancer. TCRdb re-analysed the 5' RACE reads in MiXCR, keeping a single row per CDR3 protein. The sample shows 95,000 to 130,000 distinct CDR3 sequences, about 12% of them seen only once. Time point in this sample: blood at routine non-recurrence follow-up after resection. Material for sequencing was whole RNA from tumor, nontumor lung or frozen PBMC, left unsorted. The source of this sequence is a male donor with early-stage non-small cell lung cancer. Specimen: PBMCs, collected at follow-up.

CDR3 sequence (DNA): TGTGCCAGCAGCCAGATTCGGCTAGCGACCACAGATACGCAGTATTTT. This sequence encodes CASSQIRLATTDTQYF. The chain has TRBV27 and TRBJ2-3, with a tentative D call TRBD2 (6 bases). V was trimmed by 6 bases and J by 2 bases, leaving 18 bases between them. The length of the CDR3 is 16 residues. Germline V gives CDR1 MNHEY, CDR2 SMNVEV (reference sequence).